This T cell receptor beta chain stems from a study of blood T cell repertoires in COVID-19. Study-wide background: The analysed material was cDNA or gDNA that came from T cells, B-cell-depleted T cells, or PBMCs.

Clones were read by immunoSEQ multiplex PCR, and TCRdb kept only the in-frame ones, dropping some. The profile covers some 130,000 clones, with more than 75% appearing a single time and roughly 11% taken by the ten largest. Germline lookup yields CDR1 SGHTA and CDR2 FQGNSA. CDR3 length equals 15 residues. The V end lost 5 bases, the J end lost 1 base, and 11 bases lay between the germline ends. This clone appeared a single time. V usage is TRBV7-2 and J usage is TRBJ2-2, with a weak D call TRBD1 (6 bases). The sequenced sample was peripheral blood. The sequence derives from a man aged 60-69 years who had recovered from COVID-19. The CDR3 sequence: CASSPQTGNTGELFF. CDR3 bases: TGTGCCAGCAGCCCCCAGACAGGGAACACCGGGGAGCTGTTTTTT.